Presented here are 23 T cell receptor beta chains from one specimen sequenced in a study of beta chain features in type 1 diabetes (dated by TCRdb to 2017 to 2018). What the work shows at the level of the full study, not this receptor alone: In all four CD4+ subsets, TCRB CDR3 length was moderately but significantly shorter in type 1 diabetes patients.

To prepare the library, the immunoSEQ multiplex PCR assay was applied. All of the isolated RNA was reverse transcribed with the High Capacity cDNA Reverse Transcription Kit, so expressed TCRB transcripts were sequenced. This is the immuneACCESS table as TCRdb keeps it, with only in-frame sequences that have V and J called. A part of the clones is gone; compared with another copy, unresolved V genes explain less than half, and the rest is unexplained. The sample yields 160,000 or so clones; 7.5% to 9.5% were counted once. The ten largest clones take up over 0.45% of the sample. These receptors have no known antigen. Material: central memory CD4+ T cells from blood. All receptors derive from a woman between 18 and 29 years old with type 1 diabetes.

The V call is TRBV5-6, the J call TRBJ2-1; no firm D call. This CDR3 contains 11 residues. V dropped 2 bases and J dropped 5 bases, with 2 bases sitting between them. Germline V gives CDR1 SGHDT, CDR2 YYEEEE. The CDR3 nucleotides are TGTGCCAGCAGCTTTAACAATGAGCAGTTCTTC. It yields the protein CASSFNNEQFF.

This clone showed up just a few times. The sample has other DNA sequences that encode this CDR3 too. The gene calls are TRBV9 and TRBJ2-7; D may be TRBD1 (5 bases). The CDR3 length is 14 residues. The V gene's germline CDR1 is SGDLS and CDR2 YYNGEE. Trimming cost V 0 bases and J 2 bases, with 9 bases left between them. The CDR3 DNA follows: TGTGCCAGCAGCGTAGATTCCAGGGCCTACGAGCAGTACTTC. Translation: CASSVDSRAYEQYF.

This clone appeared a few times. The genes are TRBV28 and TRBJ2-7; 10 bases agree with TRBD2. The CDR3 totals 15 residues. Germline CDR1 reads MDHEN; CDR2 reads SYDVKM. V lost 6 bases and J lost 3; bases outside the gene matches: 8. The CDR3 sequence is CASSPPASGSYEQYF. For the CDR3, the DNA is TGTGCCAGCAGCCCCCCGGCTAGCGGGAGCTACGAGCAGTACTTC.

The chain has TRBV6-1 and TRBJ2-5; 14 bases agree with TRBD2. CDR3 length equals 15 residues. Germline V gene lookup returns CDR1 MNHNS and CDR2 SASEGT. The J segment lost 2 bases and the V segment lost 4 bases, leaving 0 bases of the junction unmatched. The CDR3 spells CASSGLAGGQETQYF. CDR3 DNA sequence: TGTGCCAGCAGTGGACTAGCGGGAGGGCAAGAGACCCAGTACTTC.

V and J are TRBV27 and TRBJ2-3; 10 bases map to TRBD1. The CDR3 runs 15 residues. After removal of 6 bases from V and 6 bases from J, the junction contained 9 bases not matched to a gene. Germline V lookup: CDR1 MNHEY, CDR2 SMNVEV (reference sequence). The CDR3 sequence is CASSPGQGRGDTQYF. DNA for the CDR3: TGTGCCAGCAGCCCGGGACAGGGGCGGGGGGATACGCAGTATTTT.

This rearrangement joins TRBV2 to TRBJ2-3, with TRBD2 as a possible D gene (5 bases). V shed 2 bases and J shed 5 bases, with 8 bases lying between them. CDR1 is SNHLY, CDR2 FYNNEI, per germline. This CDR3 region has 13 residues. This CDR3 reads CASSESAGDTQYF. CDR3 sequence (DNA): TGTGCCAGCAGTGAAAGTGCGGGAGATACGCAGTATTTT. The whole variable domain, filled in from reference TRBV2 and TRBJ2-3, reads EPEVTQTPSHQVTQMGQEVILRCVPISNHLYFYWYRQILGQKVEFLVSFYNNEISEKSEIFDDQFSVERPDGSNFTLKIRSTKLEDSAMYFCASSESAGDTQYFGPGTRLTVL.

The rearrangement uses TRBV7-9 and TRBJ2-3; weak D call: TRBD1 (6 bases). CDR3 length: 15 amino acids. V lost 3 bases and J 1 base, leaving 11 bases between the germline ends. CDR1 SEHNR and CDR2 FQNEAQ come from the germline V gene (reference sequence). CDR3 sequence: CASSFRDTRTDTQYF. CDR3 nucleotides: TGTGCCAGCAGCTTTCGGGACACCCGCACAGATACGCAGTATTTT.

This clone was counted only a few times. V and J are TRBV11-3 and TRBJ1-1; weak D call: TRBD1 (5 bases). Per germline, CDR1 SGHNT and CDR2 YENEEA. The CDR3 is 14 amino acids. Trimming left V 6 bases short and J 5 bases short, with 16 bases between. CDR3 nucleotides: TGTGCCAGCAGGATAACAGGTGGGAAAACTGAAGCTTTCTTT. Protein: CASRITGGKTEAFF.

This clone turned up a few times. The chain combines TRBV4-2 with TRBJ2-4; 7 bases are shared with TRBD2. V shed 0 bases and J 0 bases; nucleotides not matched to a gene: 2. The V gene's germline CDR1 is LGHNA and CDR2 YNFKEQ. There are 16 residues in the CDR3. The chain's CDR3 is CASSQEAGLAKNIQYF. The CDR3 DNA reads TGTGCCAGCAGCCAAGAAGCGGGACTAGCCAAAAACATTCAGTACTTC.

This sequence joins TRBV19 and TRBJ1-1, with TRBD1 matching over 7 bases. Germline V gene data show CDR1 as LNHDA and CDR2 as SQIVND (reference sequence). The V segment lost 7 bases and the J segment 1 base; nucleotides outside the gene matches: 6. The CDR3 totals 14 residues. The CDR3 nucleotides read TGTGCCAGTAAACCCGGACAGGCGAACACTGAAGCTTTCTTT. Translated: CASKPGQANTEAFF.

J is TRBJ2-1 and V is TRBV6-1, with 7 nucleotides matching TRBD1. Trimming took 7 bases from V and 5 from J; bases not matched to a gene: 8. This CDR3 is 14 amino acids long. CDR1 and CDR2 from the germline V gene are MNHNS and SASEGT. CDR3 residues: CASTKDRSHNEQFF. For the CDR3, the DNA is TGTGCCAGCACCAAGGACAGGAGTCACAATGAGCAGTTCTTC.

J is TRBJ2-2 and V is TRBV7-2; D is possibly TRBD1 (5 bases). CDR1 is SGHTA and CDR2 is FQGNSA in the germline V gene. V lost 1 base and J lost 7, with 13 bases in between. There are 15 residues in the CDR3. This CDR3 is CASSLDQGFSGELFF. Written as DNA, the CDR3 is TGTGCCAGCAGCTTAGATCAGGGCTTTAGCGGGGAGCTGTTTTTT.

The sample holds a few counts of this clone. This sequence joins TRBV4-3 and TRBJ2-5; D is unresolved. The CDR3 sequence is 16 residues long. Germline loops: CDR1 LGHNA, CDR2 YSLEER. V shed 0 bases and J shed 2 bases, with 13 bases lying between them. In DNA, the CDR3 is TGCGCCAGCAGCCAAGATATGGTCGCAGTACAAGAGACCCAGTACTTC. Protein product: CASSQDMVAVQETQYF.

This clone came up a few times. CDR3 amino acids: CASSQAYSYEQYF. The CDR3 region has the DNA TGTGCCAGCAGCCAGGCTTACTCCTACGAGCAGTACTTC. The V and J genes are TRBV5-4 and TRBJ2-7; unclear D gene. The CDR3 totals 13 residues. Germline CDR1 reads SGHNT; CDR2 reads YYREEE (reference sequence). V dropped 4 bases and J dropped 0 bases, with 8 bases sitting between them.

The chain employs TRBV7-9 and TRBJ1-1; D may be TRBD1 (5 bases). The germline CDR1 and CDR2 sequences are SEHNR and FQNEAQ (reference sequence). V dropped 5 bases and J dropped 5 bases, with 9 bases sitting between them. This CDR3 has 12 amino acids. CDR3 nucleotide sequence: TGTGCCAGCAGCAGCCCAGGGACTGAAGCTTTCTTT. Encoded protein: CASSSPGTEAFF. The variable domain in full, completed from reference TRBV7-9 and TRBJ1-1, reads DTGVSQNPRHKITKRGQNVTFRCDPISEHNRLYWYRQTLGQGPEFLTYFQNEAQLEKSRLLSDRFSAERPKGSFSTLEIQRTEQGDSAMYLCASSSPGTEAFFGQGTRLTVV.

This clone turned up a few times. The rearrangement links TRBV7-2 to TRBJ2-2; D gene uncertain. Germline V gives CDR1 SGHTA, CDR2 FQGNSA. V lost 5 bases and J lost 1, with 5 bases in between. This CDR3 has 13 residues. The CDR3 DNA reads as TGTGCCAGCAGCGGCAGGAACACCGGGGAGCTGTTTTTT. Translation gives CASSGRNTGELFF.

This sequence joins TRBV29-1 and TRBJ2-5, with TRBD1 matching 7 bases. This CDR3 is 13 amino acids long. The germline V gene has CDR1 SQVTM and CDR2 ANQGSEA. The V gene end was trimmed by 7 bases and the J gene end by 5 bases; junction bases not matched to a gene: 10. In DNA form, the CDR3 reads TGCAGCGCTACGACAGGGCGAGGGGAGACCCAGTACTTC. This gives the protein CSATTGRGETQYF.

This sequence joins TRBV2 and TRBJ2-5; D possibly corresponds to TRBD2 (5 bases). V lost 4 bases and J 4 bases, leaving 7 bases between the germline ends. Germline CDR1 reads SNHLY; CDR2 reads FYNNEI. This CDR3 region has 12 residues. The DNA of the CDR3 is TGTGCCAGCAGTGGGAGCGGAGAGACCCAGTACTTC. Its protein product is CASSGSGETQYF.

V usage is TRBV6-5 and J usage is TRBJ2-5; 10 nucleotides align to TRBD2. Germline trimming cut 2 bases from V and 3 bases from J; bases unmatched to any gene: 6. This CDR3 has 16 residues. Germline V gene lookup returns CDR1 MNHEY and CDR2 SVGAGI. The CDR3 loop reads CASSYESGGAKETQYF. Here the CDR3 DNA reads TGTGCCAGCAGTTACGAGAGCGGGGGGGCCAAAGAGACCCAGTACTTC.

This clone was found a few times. The V gene is TRBV6-5, the J gene TRBJ1-2; D not certain. Trimming took off 6 bases at V and 2 bases at J, with 10 bases between the two ends. Germline CDR1 reads MNHEY; CDR2 reads SVGAGI. The CDR3 contains 13 residues. The CDR3 spells CASRSPSNYGYTF. The CDR3 nucleotides read TGTGCCAGCAGGTCCCCAAGCAACTATGGCTACACCTTC.

The chain has TRBV7-9 and TRBJ1-1, with 11 nucleotides matching TRBD1. The V segment lost 5 bases and the J segment 10 bases; nucleotides outside the gene matches: 9. CDR3 size: 14 residues. Germline V CDR1 and CDR2: SEHNR, FQNEAQ (reference sequence). CDR3 coding DNA: TGTGCCAGCAGCCCCTCGGACAGGGGGCATGGAGCTTTCTTT. As protein: CASSPSDRGHGAFF.

V and J are TRBV7-2 and TRBJ2-7; D possibly corresponds to TRBD1 (6 bases). Looked up from germline, CDR1 is SGHTA and CDR2 is FQGNSA. This CDR3 spans 11 amino acids. Trimming pared 8 bases from V and 5 bases from J, leaving 10 bases between. The CDR3, as DNA: TGTGCCAGCTCTCAGGGGCACGAGCAGTACTTC. It translates to CASSQGHEQYF. Supplemented by reference TRBV7-2 and TRBJ2-7, the full variable domain reads GAGVSQSPSNKVTEKGKDVELRCDPISGHTALYWYRQSLGQGLEFLIYFQGNSAPDKSGLPSDRFSAERTGGSVSTLTIQRTQQEDSAVYLCASSQGHEQYFGPGTRLTVT.

The chain uses TRBV29-1 and TRBJ2-5, with TRBD1 matching 8 bases. The DNA end is a closer match to TRBJ2-7, so the J assignment may be wrong. The germline V gene encodes CDR1 SQVTM and CDR2 ANQGSEA. This CDR3 region has 12 residues. CDR3 sequence reads: CSVGQGRHEQYF. In DNA form, the CDR3 reads TGCAGCGTTGGACAGGGGAGGCACGAGCAGTACTTC.